One sample yielded the 13 T cell receptor beta chains listed below, sequenced in a study of blood T cell repertoires in COVID-19. The assay was immunoSEQ multiplex PCR, and TCRdb's table has in-frame clones only and misses some. The sample includes about 190,000 clones, 75% to 90% of them seen just once. The material sequenced was peripheral blood. The receptors here all came from a man in his thirties or forties with acute or convalescent COVID-19.

The chain couples TRBV28 to TRBJ1-4, with 7 bases aligning to TRBD1. Germline V lookup: CDR1 MDHEN, CDR2 SYDVKM. The CDR3 has 17 amino acids. V was clipped by 6 bases and J by 2 bases; unmatched bases: 12. The CDR3 DNA is TGTGCCAGCAGGCGAATAGGGAACAGGGGTACTAATGAAAAACTGTTTTTT. Its protein is CASRRIGNRGTNEKLFF.

The V call is TRBV28, the J call TRBJ2-5, with D tentatively TRBD1 (6 bases). The CDR3 runs to 15 residues. The V gene's germline CDR1 is MDHEN and CDR2 SYDVKM. V shed 1 base and J shed 5 bases, with 14 bases lying between them. The CDR3 region has the DNA TGTGCCAGCAGTTTATTCAGGGGTTGGATGGAGACCCAGTACTTC. Its protein is CASSLFRGWMETQYF.

This chain joins TRBV30 and TRBJ2-1; possibly TRBD1 for D (6 bases). CDR1 and CDR2 from the germline V gene are GTSNPN and SVGIG (reference sequence). The CDR3 runs 15 residues. Trimming removed 7 bases at V and 4 bases at J, with 20 bases between. Here the CDR3 reads CASTLLRGRYNEQFF. The CDR3 DNA reads TGTGCCTCCACTCTTTTGAGGGGGAGATACAATGAGCAGTTCTTC. The complete variable domain, with remaining parts taken from reference TRBV30 and TRBJ2-1, reads SQTIHQWPATLVQPVGSPLSLECTVEGTSNPNLYWYRQAAGRGLQLLFYSVGIGQISSEVPQNLSASRPQDRQFILSSKKLLLSDSGFYLCASTLLRGRYNEQFFGPGTRLTVL.

This chain connects TRBV11-2 to TRBJ2-7; possibly TRBD1 for D (6 bases). The germline V and J ends were trimmed by 5 bases and 0 bases, with 14 bases remaining between them. CDR3 length: 15 amino acids. Germline CDR1 and CDR2: SGHAT and FQNNGV. DNA of the CDR3: TGTGCCAGCAGCAGGGGGACAAGGAGCTCCTACGAGCAGTACTTC. Translating gives CASSRGTRSSYEQYF.

The rearrangement uses TRBV6-1 and TRBJ1-6, with a tentative D call TRBD1 (5 bases). The CDR3 contains 13 residues. Germline lookup yields CDR1 MNHNS and CDR2 SASEGT. The germline V and J ends were trimmed by 2 bases and 8 bases, with 7 bases remaining between them. The CDR3 sequence is CASSELGDSPLHF. The CDR3 DNA is TGTGCCAGCAGTGAATTAGGGGATTCACCCCTCCACTTT.

V is TRBV5-1 and J is TRBJ2-2; TRBD2 aligns across 7 bases. The ends lost 5 bases at V and 0 bases at J; junction bases unmatched: 10. The CDR3 runs to 17 residues. Germline assignment: CDR1 SGHRS and CDR2 YFSETQ. The CDR3, as DNA: TGCGCCAGCAGGACTAGCCCAGGTCTCGCGAACACCGGGGAGCTGTTTTTT. It encodes CASRTSPGLANTGELFF. The whole variable domain, remainder taken from reference TRBV5-1 and TRBJ2-2, is KAGVTQTPRYLIKTRGQQVTLSCSPISGHRSVSWYQQTPGQGLQFLFEYFSETQRNKGNFPGRFSGRQFSNSRSEMNVSTLELGDSALYLCASRTSPGLANTGELFFGEGSRLTVL.

V is TRBV19 and J is TRBJ2-2; 8 bases are shared with TRBD2. The germline V gene has CDR1 LNHDA and CDR2 SQIVND (reference sequence). The CDR3 runs 16 residues. V dropped 6 bases and J dropped 0; count of bases not matched to a gene: 6. The CDR3, as DNA: TGTGCCAGTAGAGAACCGGGACTAGCGAACACCGGGGAGCTGTTTTTT. It translates to CASREPGLANTGELFF.

The chain uses TRBV28 and TRBJ1-5, with D possibly matching TRBD1 (5 bases). V was clipped by 6 bases and J by 4 bases, with 16 bases between them. The germline V gene has CDR1 MDHEN and CDR2 SYDVKM. The CDR3 covers 15 residues. CDR3 bases: TGTGCCAGCAGAAGGGGAGGGGATTGGAATCAGCCCCAGCATTTT. Protein sequence: CASRRGGDWNQPQHF.

The chain employs TRBV6-1 and TRBJ1-2; unclear D gene. CDR1 is MNHNS and CDR2 is SASEGT in the germline V gene. The V gene lost 3 bases and the J gene lost 6 bases, with 11 bases spanning the gap. This CDR3 contains 13 residues. The CDR3 is CASSETWPDGYTF. DNA of the CDR3: TGTGCCAGCAGTGAGACATGGCCGGATGGCTACACCTTC.

The rearrangement uses TRBV18 and TRBJ1-3; D is possibly TRBD1 (6 bases). This CDR3 contains 15 residues. The V and J ends lost 3 bases and 0 bases respectively, with 9 bases between them. Germline-derived CDR1 and CDR2 are KGHSH and LQKENI. The CDR3: CASSPDRNSGNTIYF. CDR3 in DNA: TGTGCCAGCTCACCCGACAGGAACTCTGGAAACACCATATATTTT.

Only a few counts were recorded for this clone. This sequence joins TRBV3-1 (or the pseudogene TRBV3-2) and TRBJ1-2; 8 bases are shared with TRBD1. The J segment lost 0 bases and the V segment lost 1 base, leaving 1 base of the junction unmatched. The germline V gene encodes CDR1 LGHDT and CDR2 YNNKEL (reference sequence). The CDR3 totals 15 residues. CDR3 residues: CASSQADRANYGYTF. The DNA for the CDR3 is TGTGCCAGCAGCCAAGCGGACAGGGCTAACTATGGCTACACCTTC.

This rearrangement joins TRBV27 to TRBJ1-1; TRBD1 matches 9 bases. Germline V lookup: CDR1 MNHEY, CDR2 SMNVEV (reference sequence). J lost 3 bases, V lost 4 bases, and 0 bases had no gene match. This CDR3 comprises 13 residues. The CDR3 region has the DNA TGTGCCAGCAGTTGGACAGGGGACACTGAAGCTTTCTTT. This gives the protein CASSWTGDTEAFF.

V is TRBV18 and J is TRBJ2-3; TRBD1 matches at 9 bases. The germline V gene has CDR1 KGHSH and CDR2 LQKENI. This CDR3 has 16 amino acids. V lost 4 bases to trimming and J lost 6 bases; unmatched junction nucleotides: 11. As DNA, the CDR3 is TGTGCCAGCTCACGAAGCCCGGGACAGGGATTGGATACGCAGTATTTT. Translation gives CASSRSPGQGLDTQYF.